This T cell receptor beta chain is drawn from a study of T cell changes during pregnancy in multiple sclerosis. Here immunoSEQ multiplex PCR was the method, and the copy in TCRdb shows in-frame clones only, minus some. Found here are about 89,000 clones, 94% of them singletons; the top ten hold around 0.84%. The V gene lost 4 bases and the J gene lost 1 base, with 18 bases spanning the gap. This CDR3 region has 18 residues. Per germline, CDR1 SGHRS and CDR2 YFSETQ. The chain links TRBV5-1 to TRBJ2-6, with D maybe TRBD2 (5 bases). The source material was peripheral blood, sampled in the third trimester of pregnancy. The sequence derives from a female donor with multiple sclerosis, enrolled in a pregnancy study. The DNA of the CDR3 is TGCGCCAGCAGCCCGGGATCTGTTTTGAGGTCTGGGGCCAACGTCCTGACTTTC. The encoded protein is CASSPGSVLRSGANVLTF.